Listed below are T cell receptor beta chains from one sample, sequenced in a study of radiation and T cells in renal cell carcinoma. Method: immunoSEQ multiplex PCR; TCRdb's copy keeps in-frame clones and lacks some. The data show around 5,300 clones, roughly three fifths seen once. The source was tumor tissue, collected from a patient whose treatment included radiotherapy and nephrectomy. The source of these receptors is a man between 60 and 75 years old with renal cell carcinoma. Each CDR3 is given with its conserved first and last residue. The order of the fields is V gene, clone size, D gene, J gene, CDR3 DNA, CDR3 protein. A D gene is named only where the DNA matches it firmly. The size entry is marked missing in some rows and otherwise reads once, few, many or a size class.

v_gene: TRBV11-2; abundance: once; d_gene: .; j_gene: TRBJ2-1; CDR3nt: TGTGCCAGCAGCTTAGATGGGGATGAGCAGTTCTTC; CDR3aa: CASSLDGDEQFF
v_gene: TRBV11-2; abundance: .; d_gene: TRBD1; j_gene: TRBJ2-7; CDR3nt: TGTGCCAGCAGCCAAGGGACAGGGGCCAACGAGCAGTACTTC; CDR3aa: CASSQGTGANEQYF
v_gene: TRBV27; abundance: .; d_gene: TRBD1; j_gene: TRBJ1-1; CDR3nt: TGTGCCAGCAGTCCTCGAGGGACAGTATGGATGAACACTGAAGCTTTCTTT; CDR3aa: CASSPRGTVWMNTEAFF
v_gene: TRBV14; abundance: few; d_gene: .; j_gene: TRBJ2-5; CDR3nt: TGTGCCAGCAGCCAACAGGGTACCCAGTACTTC; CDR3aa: CASSQQGTQYF
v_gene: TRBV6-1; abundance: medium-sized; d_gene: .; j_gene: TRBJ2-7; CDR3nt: TGTGCCAGCTGGCAGCTGGGACACACCTACGAGCAGTACTTC; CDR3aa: CASWQLGHTYEQYF
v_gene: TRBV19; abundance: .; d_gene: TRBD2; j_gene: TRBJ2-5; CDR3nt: TGTGCCAGTAGTATAGTTGGTAGCGGGAAGGAGACCCAGTACTTC; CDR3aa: CASSIVGSGKETQYF
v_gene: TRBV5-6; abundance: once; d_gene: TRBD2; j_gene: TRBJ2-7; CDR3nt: TGTGCCAGCAGTTCTGGGACTAGCTTATTGGGGTACGAGCAGTACTTC; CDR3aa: CASSSGTSLLGYEQYF
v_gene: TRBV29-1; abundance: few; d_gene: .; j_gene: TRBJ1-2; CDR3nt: TGCAGCGTTGAAGACAGGGGTCGGGGCTACACCTTC; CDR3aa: CSVEDRGRGYTF
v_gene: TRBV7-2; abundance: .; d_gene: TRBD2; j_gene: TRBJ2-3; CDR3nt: TGTGCCAGCAGCAACGGGGGACTAGCGGGAGGAACTAGCACAGATACGCAGTATTTT; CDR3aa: CASSNGGLAGGTSTDTQYF
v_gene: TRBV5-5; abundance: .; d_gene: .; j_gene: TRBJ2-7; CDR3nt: TGTGCCAGCAGCGGATCCTACGAGCAGTACTTC; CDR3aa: CASSGSYEQYF
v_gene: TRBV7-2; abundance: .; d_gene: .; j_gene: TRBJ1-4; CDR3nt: TGTGCCAGCAGCTTTGAGGGGGGAACCGGGAGGGGAAAACTGTTTTTT; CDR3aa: CASSFEGGTGRGKLFF
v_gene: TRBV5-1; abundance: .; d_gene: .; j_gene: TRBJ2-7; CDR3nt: TGCGCCAGCAGCTGGGAAGACAACTCCTACGAGCAGTACTTC; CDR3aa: CASSWEDNSYEQYF
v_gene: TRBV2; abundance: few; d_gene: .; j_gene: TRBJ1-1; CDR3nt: TGTGCCAGCAGTGAACGCCCGGACAGGAACACTGAAGCTTTCTTT; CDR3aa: CASSERPDRNTEAFF
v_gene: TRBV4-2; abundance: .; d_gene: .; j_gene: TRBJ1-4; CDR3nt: TGTGCCAGCAGCCAAGCCCAGGCAACTAATGAAAAACTGTTTTTT; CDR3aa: CASSQAQATNEKLFF
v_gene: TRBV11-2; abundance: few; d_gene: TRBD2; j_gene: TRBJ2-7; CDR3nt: TGTGCCAGCAGCTTCGGACTAGATTCATTTGTGAAGTACTTC; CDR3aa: CASSFGLDSFVKYF
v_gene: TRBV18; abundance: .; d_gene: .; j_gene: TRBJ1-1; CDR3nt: TGTGCCAGCTCACCACGACCCTCCGGGAGGGAGGGCACTGAAGCTTTCTTT; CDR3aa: CASSPRPSGREGTEAFF
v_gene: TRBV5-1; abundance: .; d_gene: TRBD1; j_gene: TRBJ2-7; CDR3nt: TGCGCCAGCAGCGGAGGGACAGGGGGCGTTGTAAGCTCCTACGAGCAGTACTTC; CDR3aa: CASSGGTGGVVSSYEQYF
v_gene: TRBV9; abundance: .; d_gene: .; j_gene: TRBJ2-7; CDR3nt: TGTGCCAGCAGCGGAGGGGACGGCAGGGGAATCGAGCAGTACTTC; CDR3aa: CASSGGDGRGIEQYF
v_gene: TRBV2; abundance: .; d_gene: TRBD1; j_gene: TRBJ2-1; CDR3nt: TGTGCCAGCAACTTGGGGACAGGGATAGATGAGCAGTTCTTC; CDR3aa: CASNLGTGIDEQFF
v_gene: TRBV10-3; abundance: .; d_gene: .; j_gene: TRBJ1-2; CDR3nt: TGTGCCATCAGTGAGCAGCCAAACCAGGCCTATGGCTACACCTTC; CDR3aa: CAISEQPNQAYGYTF
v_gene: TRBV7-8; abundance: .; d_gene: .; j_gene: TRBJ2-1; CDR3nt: TGTGCCAGCAGCTTAGGCTCCGGGACGACCTACAATGAGCAGTTCTTC; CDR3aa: CASSLGSGTTYNEQFF
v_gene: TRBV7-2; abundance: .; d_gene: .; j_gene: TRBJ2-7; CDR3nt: TGTGCCAGCAGCCCAGGAATAGGACCCATACAGCAGTACTTC; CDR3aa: CASSPGIGPIQQYF
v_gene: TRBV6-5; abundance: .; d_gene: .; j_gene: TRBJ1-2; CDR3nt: TGTGCCAGCAGGAGTCGCCAGTTAAATGGCTACACCTTC; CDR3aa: CASRSRQLNGYTF
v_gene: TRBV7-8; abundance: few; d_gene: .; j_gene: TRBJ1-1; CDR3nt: TGTGCCAGCAGCTCCCCTTGGGGTGACACTGAAGCTTTCTTT; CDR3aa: CASSSPWGDTEAFF
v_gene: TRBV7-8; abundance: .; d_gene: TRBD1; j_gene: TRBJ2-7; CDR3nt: TGTGCCAGCAGCACGACAGGGGTGACCTACGAGCAGTACTTC; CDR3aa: CASSTTGVTYEQYF
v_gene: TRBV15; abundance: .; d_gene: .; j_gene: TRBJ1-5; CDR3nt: TGTGCCACCAGCAGGAGGGGAGGAAGCAATCAGCCCCAGCATTTT; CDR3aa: CATSRRGGSNQPQHF
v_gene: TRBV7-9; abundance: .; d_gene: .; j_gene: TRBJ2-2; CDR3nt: TGTGCCAGAAGCTATGGGGTCCCCGGGACCGGGGAGCTGTTTTTT; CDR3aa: CARSYGVPGTGELFF
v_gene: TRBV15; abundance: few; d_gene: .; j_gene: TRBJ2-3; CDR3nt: TGTGCCACCAGCTTAAAGGTCCGCCCTAGCACAGATACGCAGTATTTT; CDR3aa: CATSLKVRPSTDTQYF
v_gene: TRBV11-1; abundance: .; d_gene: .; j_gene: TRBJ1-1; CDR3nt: TGTGCCAGCAGCTTAGCCCGTTCCTCCGGGACAGAAGCTTTCTTT; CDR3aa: CASSLARSSGTEAFF
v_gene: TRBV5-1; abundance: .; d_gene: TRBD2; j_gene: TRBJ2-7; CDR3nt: TGCGCCAGCAGCTTCGGGGGGGCGAACTCCTACGAGCAGTACTTC; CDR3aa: CASSFGGANSYEQYF
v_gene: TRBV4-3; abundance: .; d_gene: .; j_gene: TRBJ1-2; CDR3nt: TGCGCCAGCAGCCAAGATGGACATGCGGCCCTCTATGGCTACACCTTC; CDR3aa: CASSQDGHAALYGYTF
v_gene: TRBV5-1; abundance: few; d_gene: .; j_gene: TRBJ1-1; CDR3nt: TGCGCCAGCAGCTTGGGACACGGGGTTAACACTGAAGCTTTCTTT; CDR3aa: CASSLGHGVNTEAFF
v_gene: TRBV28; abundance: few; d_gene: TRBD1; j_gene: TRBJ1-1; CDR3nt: TGTGCCAGCAGTCTATCAACAGGGGGCACTCCTCTCGTAGCTTTCTTT; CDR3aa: CASSLSTGGTPLVAFF
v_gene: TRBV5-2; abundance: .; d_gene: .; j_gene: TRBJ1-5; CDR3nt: TGTGCCAGCAGCTTGGGGGTAGGGCAGGTCAATCAGCCCCAGCATTTT; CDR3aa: CASSLGVGQVNQPQHF
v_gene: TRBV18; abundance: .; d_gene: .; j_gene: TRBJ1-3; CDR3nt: TGTGCCAGCTCACCAATTGCAGTCACTGGAAACACCATATATTTT; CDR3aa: CASSPIAVTGNTIYF
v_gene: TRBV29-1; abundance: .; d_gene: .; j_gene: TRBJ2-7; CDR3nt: TGCAGCGTTGGGGATTTACGGGAGCAGTACTTC; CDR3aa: CSVGDLREQYF
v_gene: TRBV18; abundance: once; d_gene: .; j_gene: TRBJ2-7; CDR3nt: TGTGCCAGCTCACTCAGGGGTTACGACGAGCAGTACTTC; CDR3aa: CASSLRGYDEQYF
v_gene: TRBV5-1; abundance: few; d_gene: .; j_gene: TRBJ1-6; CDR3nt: TGCGCCAGCAGCTTACAGGAGAATTCACCCCTCCACTTT; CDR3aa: CASSLQENSPLHF
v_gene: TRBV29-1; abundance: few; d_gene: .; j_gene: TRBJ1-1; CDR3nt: TGCAGCGTTGTATCGACATCGGCTTTCTTT; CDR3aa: CSVVSTSAFF
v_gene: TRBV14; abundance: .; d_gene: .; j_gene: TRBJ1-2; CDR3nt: TGTGCCAGCAGCCAGGGGTTGGACTATGGCTACACCTTC; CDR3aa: CASSQGLDYGYTF
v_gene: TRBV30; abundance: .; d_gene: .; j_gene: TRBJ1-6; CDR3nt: TGTGCCTGGAGTGTACGGACGGGAAATAATTCACCCCTCCACTTT; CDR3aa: CAWSVRTGNNSPLHF
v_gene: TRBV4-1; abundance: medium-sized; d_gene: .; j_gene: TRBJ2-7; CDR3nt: TGCGCCAGCAGCCAAGTAGGGGGGCGCCTAGGCGAGCAGTACTTC; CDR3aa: CASSQVGGRLGEQYF
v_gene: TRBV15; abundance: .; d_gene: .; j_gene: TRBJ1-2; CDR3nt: TGTGCCACCAGCAGAGTGACGGGTTACTATGGCTACACCTTC; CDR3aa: CATSRVTGYYGYTF
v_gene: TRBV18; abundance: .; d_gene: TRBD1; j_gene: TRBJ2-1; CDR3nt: TGTGCCAGCTCAGGACAGGGTAGCGGAAGCAATGAGCAGTTCTTC; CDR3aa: CASSGQGSGSNEQFF
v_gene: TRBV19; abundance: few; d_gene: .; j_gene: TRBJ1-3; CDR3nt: TGTGCCAGTAGTATGGGTCCACCGGACACTGGAAACACCATATATTTT; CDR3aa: CASSMGPPDTGNTIYF
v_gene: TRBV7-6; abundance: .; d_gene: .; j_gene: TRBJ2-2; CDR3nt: TGTGCCAGCAGCCCAAGACCCGGGGAGCTGTTTTTT; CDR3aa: CASSPRPGELFF
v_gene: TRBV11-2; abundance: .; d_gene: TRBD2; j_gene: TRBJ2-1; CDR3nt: TGTGCCAGCAGCGACACTAGCGGGAGCCCCAATGAGCAGTTCTTC; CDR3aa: CASSDTSGSPNEQFF
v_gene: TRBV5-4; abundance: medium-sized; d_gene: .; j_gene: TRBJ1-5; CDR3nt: TGTGCCAGCAGCTTGGGGGTAGGGCAGGTCAATCAGCCCCAGCATTTT; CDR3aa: CASSLGVGQVNQPQHF
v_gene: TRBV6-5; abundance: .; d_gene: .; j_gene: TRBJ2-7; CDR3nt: TGTGCCAGCAGTTACTCGCAAGTCTCCTACGAGCAGTACTTC; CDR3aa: CASSYSQVSYEQYF
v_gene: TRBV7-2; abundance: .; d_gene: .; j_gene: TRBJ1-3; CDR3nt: TGTGCCAGCAGCTTAGTGGGGGGCTCTGGAAACACCATATATTTT; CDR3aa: CASSLVGGSGNTIYF
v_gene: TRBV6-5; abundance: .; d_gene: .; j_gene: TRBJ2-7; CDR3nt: TGTGCCAGCAGTTACGCTAGCCCAAGATACTACGAGCAGTACTTC; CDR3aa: CASSYASPRYYEQYF
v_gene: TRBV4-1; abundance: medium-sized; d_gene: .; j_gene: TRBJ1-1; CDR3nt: TGCGCCAGCAGCCATAGTGGCGAGGCTGAAGCTTTCTTT; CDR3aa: CASSHSGEAEAFF
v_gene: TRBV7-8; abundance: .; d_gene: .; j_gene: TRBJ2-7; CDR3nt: TGTGCCAGCAGCTTAGCGGGGCGATTTAACCACGAGCAGTACTTC; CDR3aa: CASSLAGRFNHEQYF
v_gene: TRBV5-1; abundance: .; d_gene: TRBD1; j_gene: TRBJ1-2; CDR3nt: TGCGCCAGCAGCTGGGGGGACAGGCAGAACTATGGCTACACCTTC; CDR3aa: CASSWGDRQNYGYTF
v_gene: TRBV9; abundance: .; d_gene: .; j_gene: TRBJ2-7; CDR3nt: TGTGCCAGCAGCCAAGTCTCCCATCCACGTTACGAGCAGTACTTC; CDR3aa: CASSQVSHPRYEQYF
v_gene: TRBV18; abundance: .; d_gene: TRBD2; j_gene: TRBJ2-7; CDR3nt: TGTGCCAGCTCACCACCCCCGTCCAGCGGGAGAGCATACGAGCAGTACTTC; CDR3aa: CASSPPPSSGRAYEQYF
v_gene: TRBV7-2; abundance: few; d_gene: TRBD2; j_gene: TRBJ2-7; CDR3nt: TGTGCCAGCAGCTTGGATAGCGGGACGGGTGAGCAGTACTTC; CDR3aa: CASSLDSGTGEQYF